Listed below are T cell receptor beta chains from one sample, sequenced in a study of cytomegalovirus exposure and HLA in healthy donors. Libraries were prepared by immunoSEQ multiplex PCR; TCRdb keeps only in-frame clonotypes and omits some of them. The sample consists of about 73,000 clones, around 94% of them appearing once. Source material: PBMCs. Every receptor here comes from a woman under 30 in good health and CMV-seropositive. Each CDR3 is given with its conserved first and last residue. Each record gives: J gene, CDR3 length, V gene, D gene, clone size, CDR3 DNA, CDR3 protein. A D gene is named only where the DNA matches it firmly. The listing skips clone size in some rows; elsewhere it reads once, few, many or a size class.

j_gene: TRBJ2-7; len: 15; v_gene: TRBV6-1; d_gene: -; abundance: -; CDR3nt: TGTGCCAGCACAAAAAATCCCAGGGGACGCTACGAGCAGTACTTC; CDR3aa: CASTKNPRGRYEQYF
j_gene: TRBJ1-2; len: 14; v_gene: TRBV28; d_gene: TRBD1; abundance: -; CDR3nt: TGTGCCAGCAGGGCCCCCGGGACAGGGTATGGCTACACCTTC; CDR3aa: CASRAPGTGYGYTF
j_gene: TRBJ2-5; len: 15; v_gene: TRBV11-2; d_gene: -; abundance: -; CDR3nt: TGTGCCAGCAGCGCCGGGAGAGGAGAAGGAGAGACCCAGTACTTC; CDR3aa: CASSAGRGEGETQYF
j_gene: TRBJ1-1; len: 15; v_gene: TRBV11-3; d_gene: TRBD1; abundance: -; CDR3nt: TGTGCCAGCAGCCCGGGACAGGCTAAGAACCCTGAAGCTTTCTTT; CDR3aa: CASSPGQAKNPEAFF
j_gene: TRBJ2-3; len: 16; v_gene: TRBV6-6; d_gene: -; abundance: -; CDR3nt: TGTGCCAGCAGTTACTCGCCGGGAACTAGCACAGATACGCAGTATTTT; CDR3aa: CASSYSPGTSTDTQYF
j_gene: TRBJ1-5; len: 17; v_gene: TRBV28; d_gene: TRBD1; abundance: -; CDR3nt: TGTGCCAGCAGTTTTAACTTTGGGACAGGGCCCAATCAGCCCCAGCATTTT; CDR3aa: CASSFNFGTGPNQPQHF
j_gene: TRBJ1-2; len: 15; v_gene: TRBV27; d_gene: TRBD1; abundance: -; CDR3nt: TGTGCCAGCAGTAAAACGGGACAGAACCTATATGGCTACACCTTC; CDR3aa: CASSKTGQNLYGYTF
j_gene: TRBJ2-1; len: 19; v_gene: TRBV7-8; d_gene: TRBD1; abundance: -; CDR3nt: TGTGCCAGCACCTATAGCTGGCGTGACAGGGGGCACGCCTACAATGAGCAGTTCTTC; CDR3aa: CASTYSWRDRGHAYNEQFF
j_gene: TRBJ2-3; len: 14; v_gene: TRBV10-2; d_gene: TRBD2; abundance: -; CDR3nt: TGCGCCAGCATCACTAGCGATAGCACAGATACGCAGTATTTT; CDR3aa: CASITSDSTDTQYF
j_gene: TRBJ2-2; len: 15; v_gene: TRBV5-1; d_gene: TRBD1; abundance: -; CDR3nt: TGCGCCAGCAGCGTGGACAGGGCGACCACCGGGGAGCTGTTTTTT; CDR3aa: CASSVDRATTGELFF
j_gene: TRBJ1-6; len: 14; v_gene: TRBV19; d_gene: TRBD1; abundance: -; CDR3nt: TGTGCCAGTAGGGGGACAGGGGTTAATTCACCCCTCCACTTT; CDR3aa: CASRGTGVNSPLHF
j_gene: TRBJ2-7; len: 11; v_gene: TRBV30; d_gene: -; abundance: -; CDR3nt: TGTGCCTGGAGTCCAAACTACGAGCAGTACTTC; CDR3aa: CAWSPNYEQYF
j_gene: TRBJ2-2; len: 19; v_gene: TRBV7-9; d_gene: TRBD2; abundance: -; CDR3nt: TGTGCCAGCAGCTCTCGGACTAGCGGACCATTCCCGAACACCGGGGAGCTGTTTTTT; CDR3aa: CASSSRTSGPFPNTGELFF
j_gene: TRBJ2-1; len: 11; v_gene: TRBV20-1; d_gene: -; abundance: -; CDR3nt: TGCAGTGCTAGAGGCCCGGGGGAGCAGTTCTTC; CDR3aa: CSARGPGEQFF
j_gene: TRBJ2-3; len: 18; v_gene: TRBV19; d_gene: TRBD2; abundance: -; CDR3nt: TGTGCCAGTAGTATAGAATCGGCGGGGGGGCCCAGCACAGATACGCAGTATTTT; CDR3aa: CASSIESAGGPSTDTQYF
j_gene: TRBJ1-2; len: 13; v_gene: TRBV9; d_gene: -; abundance: -; CDR3nt: TGTGCCAGCAGCTACCAGGGGAACTATGGCTACACCTTC; CDR3aa: CASSYQGNYGYTF
j_gene: TRBJ2-7; len: 14; v_gene: TRBV7-9; d_gene: -; abundance: -; CDR3nt: TGTGCCAGCAGCCCTCTTACAAGTCCCTACGAGCAGTACTTC; CDR3aa: CASSPLTSPYEQYF
j_gene: TRBJ2-2; len: 14; v_gene: TRBV9; d_gene: -; abundance: -; CDR3nt: TGTGCCAGCAGCGCCCCGGGGGTCAGCGGGGAGCTGTTTTTT; CDR3aa: CASSAPGVSGELFF
j_gene: TRBJ1-1; len: 16; v_gene: TRBV6-6; d_gene: TRBD1; abundance: -; CDR3nt: TGTGCCAGCAGGGCAGGGGGCCTAGTGACGAACACTGAAGCTTTCTTT; CDR3aa: CASRAGGLVTNTEAFF
j_gene: TRBJ2-7; len: 15; v_gene: TRBV19; d_gene: -; abundance: -; CDR3nt: TGTGCCAGTAGTATCGGCGGCGGGGGACAGGACGAGCAGTACTTC; CDR3aa: CASSIGGGGQDEQYF
j_gene: TRBJ1-3; len: 16; v_gene: TRBV18; d_gene: -; abundance: -; CDR3nt: TGTGCCAGCTCACGAAGAAGGGAGTTAACTGGAAACACCATATATTTT; CDR3aa: CASSRRRELTGNTIYF
j_gene: TRBJ2-7; len: 13; v_gene: TRBV15; d_gene: -; abundance: once; CDR3nt: TGTGCCACCACCCGGGGGGCCAACTACGAGCAGTACTTC; CDR3aa: CATTRGANYEQYF
j_gene: TRBJ1-4; len: 14; v_gene: TRBV7-9; d_gene: -; abundance: -; CDR3nt: TGTGCCAGCAGCTTAGGGACAGTTAATGAAAAACTGTTTTTT; CDR3aa: CASSLGTVNEKLFF
j_gene: TRBJ2-5; len: 16; v_gene: TRBV15; d_gene: TRBD1; abundance: -; CDR3nt: TGTGCCACCAGCAGAGACATAGGGGGCGCAAAAGAGACCCAGTACTTC; CDR3aa: CATSRDIGGAKETQYF
j_gene: TRBJ1-3; len: 13; v_gene: TRBV19; d_gene: TRBD1; abundance: -; CDR3nt: TGTGCCACCCGGACAGGGGGGAAGAACACCATATATTTT; CDR3aa: CATRTGGKNTIYF
j_gene: TRBJ2-2; len: 17; v_gene: TRBV27; d_gene: TRBD1; abundance: -; CDR3nt: TGTGCCAGCAGTTTACTAACCGGACAGGGGGCGACCGGGGAGCTGTTTTTT; CDR3aa: CASSLLTGQGATGELFF
j_gene: TRBJ2-1; len: 15; v_gene: TRBV4-1; d_gene: -; abundance: -; CDR3nt: TGCGCCAGCAGCCAAGTTGCGGGCGCGGCCAATGAGCAGTTCTTC; CDR3aa: CASSQVAGAANEQFF
j_gene: TRBJ2-1; len: 16; v_gene: TRBV15; d_gene: TRBD1; abundance: -; CDR3nt: TGTGCCACCAGCAGAGATGGGGGACAGGGATGGAATGAGCAGTTCTTC; CDR3aa: CATSRDGGQGWNEQFF
j_gene: TRBJ1-2; len: 16; v_gene: TRBV27; d_gene: TRBD1; abundance: -; CDR3nt: TGTGCCAGCAGTAAGGACAGGGGTGTGGGTTACTATGGCTACACCTTC; CDR3aa: CASSKDRGVGYYGYTF
j_gene: TRBJ2-1; len: 16; v_gene: TRBV6-5; d_gene: TRBD2; abundance: -; CDR3nt: TGTGCCAGCAGTTACTCGTTGCGGGGGGGCTACAATGAGCAGTTCTTC; CDR3aa: CASSYSLRGGYNEQFF
j_gene: TRBJ1-5; len: 16; v_gene: TRBV7-8; d_gene: TRBD1; abundance: -; CDR3nt: TGTGCCAGCAGCCCCAATCGGACAGGGAAGAATCAGCCCCAGCATTTT; CDR3aa: CASSPNRTGKNQPQHF
j_gene: TRBJ2-7; len: 16; v_gene: TRBV6-1; d_gene: TRBD2; abundance: -; CDR3nt: TGTGCCAGCAGTGCGGGGGGGATCCCATACTCCTACGAGCAGTACTTC; CDR3aa: CASSAGGIPYSYEQYF
j_gene: TRBJ2-5; len: 14; v_gene: TRBV7-2; d_gene: -; abundance: -; CDR3nt: TGTGCCAGCAGCTCTTCACTAAACCCGGAGACCCAGTACTTC; CDR3aa: CASSSSLNPETQYF
j_gene: TRBJ2-4; len: 16; v_gene: TRBV27; d_gene: -; abundance: -; CDR3nt: TGTGCCAGCAGCGCGGGGCAGCAACTAGCCAAAAACATTCAGTACTTC; CDR3aa: CASSAGQQLAKNIQYF
j_gene: TRBJ2-2; len: 18; v_gene: TRBV6-1; d_gene: TRBD2; abundance: -; CDR3nt: TGTGCCAGCAGTGAAGTGATAATAGCGGGACCGAACACCGGGGAGCTGTTTTTT; CDR3aa: CASSEVIIAGPNTGELFF
j_gene: TRBJ2-1; len: 13; v_gene: TRBV18; d_gene: -; abundance: -; CDR3nt: TGTGCCAGCTCACCGCAACAGGGCAATGAGCAGTTCTTC; CDR3aa: CASSPQQGNEQFF
j_gene: TRBJ2-7; len: 15; v_gene: TRBV5-1; d_gene: TRBD1; abundance: -; CDR3nt: TGCGCCAGCAGCTTGGGAGGGACAGGGAACGGCGAGCAGTACTTC; CDR3aa: CASSLGGTGNGEQYF
j_gene: TRBJ1-1; len: 14; v_gene: TRBV6-5; d_gene: -; abundance: -; CDR3nt: TGTGCCAGCAACCTATTGGGGGGGGACACTGAAGCTTTCTTT; CDR3aa: CASNLLGGDTEAFF
j_gene: TRBJ2-7; len: 15; v_gene: TRBV7-8; d_gene: -; abundance: once; CDR3nt: TGTGCCAGCAGCTCGGCAGGGGCCCGATCCTACGAGCAGTACTTC; CDR3aa: CASSSAGARSYEQYF
j_gene: TRBJ1-3; len: 15; v_gene: TRBV5-6; d_gene: TRBD1; abundance: -; CDR3nt: TGTGCCAGCAGCTCCTACCGGGACAGTGGAAACACCATATATTTT; CDR3aa: CASSSYRDSGNTIYF
j_gene: TRBJ1-1; len: 17; v_gene: TRBV7-6; d_gene: TRBD1; abundance: few; CDR3nt: TGTGCCAGCAGCACTACCGGGACAGGGGGCTTGAACACTGAAGCTTTCTTT; CDR3aa: CASSTTGTGGLNTEAFF
j_gene: TRBJ2-1; len: 14; v_gene: TRBV6-5; d_gene: -; abundance: -; CDR3nt: TGTGCCATCTCGTTAGCGGTCGAGGGGAATGAGCAGTTCTTC; CDR3aa: CAISLAVEGNEQFF
j_gene: TRBJ1-4; len: 11; v_gene: TRBV7-2; d_gene: TRBD1; abundance: -; CDR3nt: TGTGCCAGCAGCCGCCAGGGGGAACTGTTTTTT; CDR3aa: CASSRQGELFF
j_gene: TRBJ2-7; len: 15; v_gene: TRBV5-1; d_gene: TRBD2; abundance: -; CDR3nt: TGCGCCAGCAGCCAACTAGCGGGGGGGCCGTACGAGCAGTACTTC; CDR3aa: CASSQLAGGPYEQYF
j_gene: TRBJ1-1; len: 16; v_gene: TRBV6-6; d_gene: -; abundance: -; CDR3nt: TGTGCCAGCAGTTACTCGATCGGGAGGAGGAACACTGAAGCTTTCTTT; CDR3aa: CASSYSIGRRNTEAFF
j_gene: TRBJ1-2; len: 16; v_gene: TRBV19; d_gene: -; abundance: -; CDR3nt: TGTGCCAGTAGTATAGATCTCGGGGGGACTAACTATGGCTACACCTTC; CDR3aa: CASSIDLGGTNYGYTF
j_gene: TRBJ1-3; len: 17; v_gene: TRBV4-2; d_gene: TRBD1; abundance: -; CDR3nt: TGTGCCAGCAGCCAAGCCGGGACAGCAGTGTCTGGAAACACCATATATTTT; CDR3aa: CASSQAGTAVSGNTIYF
j_gene: TRBJ1-4; len: 15; v_gene: TRBV5-1; d_gene: -; abundance: -; CDR3nt: TGCGCCAGCAGCTTGGGGGGAGCGGGTGATGAAAAACTGTTTTTT; CDR3aa: CASSLGGAGDEKLFF
j_gene: TRBJ2-7; len: 14; v_gene: TRBV6-1; d_gene: -; abundance: -; CDR3nt: TGTGCCAGCAGTGCCGTGGGGGGAGCCGACGAGCAGTACTTC; CDR3aa: CASSAVGGADEQYF
j_gene: TRBJ2-1; len: 13; v_gene: TRBV7-2; d_gene: -; abundance: -; CDR3nt: TGTGCCAGCAGCTTAACCCAGGTTCATGAGCAGTTCTTC; CDR3aa: CASSLTQVHEQFF
j_gene: TRBJ2-6; len: 16; v_gene: TRBV15; d_gene: -; abundance: -; CDR3nt: TGTGCCACCAGCAGACGCGTAACCTCTGGGGCCAACGTCCTGACTTTC; CDR3aa: CATSRRVTSGANVLTF
j_gene: TRBJ2-7; len: 15; v_gene: TRBV7-2; d_gene: -; abundance: -; CDR3nt: TGTGCCAGCAGCTTAGGGGGCGGTAGCTCCTACGAGCAGTACTTC; CDR3aa: CASSLGGGSSYEQYF
j_gene: TRBJ2-5; len: 13; v_gene: TRBV30; d_gene: -; abundance: -; CDR3nt: TGTGCCTGGAATAAGCAGGGTGGGGAGACCCAGTACTTC; CDR3aa: CAWNKQGGETQYF
j_gene: TRBJ1-2; len: 15; v_gene: TRBV7-9; d_gene: -; abundance: -; CDR3nt: TGTGCCAGCAGCTTAGCGCTTTTAGGCTCGGGTGGCTACACCTTC; CDR3aa: CASSLALLGSGGYTF